The present T cell receptor beta chain was sequenced within a study of blood T cell repertoires in COVID-19. TCRdb keeps only in-frame clones here, not all; method: immunoSEQ multiplex PCR. The sample contains approximately 300,000 clones, over 75% of which appear only once. The CDR3 length is 13 residues. Trimming shortened V by 4 bases and J by 4 bases, and 13 bases separated the two germline ends. Germline V gives CDR1 GTSNPN, CDR2 SVGIG (reference sequence). Material for sequencing was PBMCs or T cells enriched from blood (not recorded which). The V gene is TRBV30, the J gene TRBJ1-1; D may be TRBD1 (6 bases). The origin of this receptor is a woman aged 18-29 years who had recovered from COVID-19. CDR3 sequence: CAWTTGFGTEAFF. The CDR3 bases are TGTGCCTGGACCACAGGGTTCGGCACTGAAGCTTTCTTT.